The 22 T cell receptor beta chains below all came from one sample that was sequenced in a study of blood T cell repertoires in COVID-19. Assay: immunoSEQ multiplex PCR; the TCRdb copy retains only in-frame clones and omits some. This table has 180,000 or so clones, less than 90% appearing once. Sequencing was done on a sample of PBMCs or T cells enriched from blood (not recorded which). The receptors were gathered from a human donor with acute COVID-19. The donor label of this sample is uncertain.

CDR3 protein: CASRFSGPGLAGPSGANVLTF. The CDR3, as DNA: TGTGCAAGTCGCTTTAGTGGGCCTGGACTAGCGGGACCCTCTGGGGCCAACGTCCTGACTTTC. The V call is TRBV12-2, the J call TRBJ2-6; the table's D gene call, TRBD2, was not cross checked with the DNA. TRBV12-2 is flagged as a pseudogene. CDR3 length: 21 residues.

This clone was recorded once. This sequence joins TRBV5-6 and TRBJ2-3; 12 nucleotides align to TRBD2. Germline V CDR1 and CDR2: SGHDT, YYEEEE. The V and J ends lost 6 bases and 0 bases, in that order; junction bases with no gene match: 8. The CDR3 consists of 17 residues. Written as DNA, the CDR3 is TGTGCCAGCATCGGACTAGCGGGGATCGCTAGCACAGATACGCAGTATTTT. It encodes CASIGLAGIASTDTQYF.

This chain uses TRBV7-9 with TRBJ2-3; possibly TRBD2 for D (6 bases). CDR3 length: 16 amino acids. The V gene lost 2 bases and the J gene lost 0 bases, with 12 bases spanning the gap. Germline V CDR1 and CDR2: SEHNR, FQNEAQ (reference sequence). CDR3 amino acids: CASSLFAGTSTDTQYF. DNA for the CDR3: TGTGCCAGCAGCTTATTTGCGGGGACTAGCACAGATACGCAGTATTTT.

The J gene is TRBJ1-2, the V gene TRBV19; D call uncertain. Germline loops: CDR1 LNHDA, CDR2 SQIVND (reference sequence). CDR3 length: 13 residues. Trimming shortened V by 3 bases and J by 5 bases, and 10 bases separated the two germline ends. This chain's CDR3 is CASSMARSYGYTF. The CDR3 DNA reads as TGTGCCAGTAGTATGGCCAGAAGTTATGGCTACACCTTC.

This clone has only one observation. The J gene is TRBJ2-4, the V gene TRBV29-1; 7 bases map to TRBD2. Germline loops: CDR1 SQVTM, CDR2 ANQGSEA. V lost 4 bases to trimming and J lost 9 bases; unmatched junction nucleotides: 6. The CDR3 length is 12 residues. The CDR3 sequence: CSVGGGLGIQYF. CDR3 sequence (DNA): TGCAGCGTTGGGGGGGGTCTGGGCATTCAGTACTTC.

The V and J genes are TRBV27 and TRBJ2-3, with TRBD1 as a possible D gene (7 bases). Germline V gene lookup returns CDR1 MNHEY and CDR2 SMNVEV (reference sequence). The CDR3 is 14 residues long. The germline V and J ends were trimmed by 3 bases and 5 bases, with 12 bases remaining between them. This CDR3 reads CASSFRQGGDTQYF. CDR3 DNA: TGTGCCAGCAGTTTCCGACAGGGAGGAGATACGCAGTATTTT.

The chain uses TRBV7-9 and TRBJ1-4, with 11 bases fitting TRBD1. CDR3 length: 16 amino acids. Germline CDR1 SEHNR, CDR2 FQNEAQ (reference sequence). The junction had 8 bases not matched to a gene; V was cut back by 5 bases and J by 6 bases. The CDR3 reads CASSRRRDRGDEKLFF. As DNA, the CDR3 is TGTGCCAGCAGCCGACGCCGGGACAGGGGGGATGAAAAACTGTTTTTT. The full variable domain, its missing parts supplied by reference TRBV7-9 and TRBJ1-4, is DTGVSQNPRHKITKRGQNVTFRCDPISEHNRLYWYRQTLGQGPEFLTYFQNEAQLEKSRLLSDRFSAERPKGSFSTLEIQRTEQGDSAMYLCASSRRRDRGDEKLFFGSGTQLSVL.

The CDR3: CASSLTRTGNTEAFF. In DNA form, the CDR3 reads TGCGCCAGCAGCTTGACTCGGACAGGGAACACTGAAGCTTTCTTT. The chain recombines TRBV5-1 with TRBJ1-1; TRBD1 agrees at 7 bases. The J segment lost 1 base and the V segment lost 1 base, leaving 4 bases of the junction unmatched. The CDR3 has 15 residues. Germline lookup yields CDR1 SGHRS and CDR2 YFSETQ.

The chain recombines TRBV6-2 or TRBV6-3 with TRBJ2-3; 8 nucleotides agree with TRBD2. This CDR3 region has 14 residues. CDR1 is MNHEY, CDR2 SVGEGT, per germline. J lost 5 bases, V lost 5 bases, and 6 bases had no gene match. The CDR3 DNA is TGTGCCAGCAGTCCCGGGGGGGCCATAGATACGCAGTATTTT. It yields the protein CASSPGGAIDTQYF.

The chain couples TRBV19 to TRBJ1-2; the match to TRBD1 covers 9 bases. The CDR3 runs to 18 residues. The J segment lost 0 bases and the V segment lost 8 bases, leaving 16 bases of the junction unmatched. The V gene's germline CDR1 is LNHDA and CDR2 SQIVND (reference sequence). In DNA, the CDR3 is TGTGCCAGTCCGGGACAGGGAATTCCGCTTGCACCTAACTATGGCTACACCTTC. Its protein is CASPGQGIPLAPNYGYTF.

The chain has TRBV3-1 (or the pseudogene TRBV3-2) and TRBJ2-3; a weak D match, TRBD2 (5 bases). The length of the CDR3 is 14 residues. Trimming stripped 5 bases from V and 4 bases from J, with 13 bases between. Germline V gene data show CDR1 as LGHDT and CDR2 as YNNKEL (reference sequence). The CDR3 region is CASSFRGLADTQYF. Written as DNA, the CDR3 is TGTGCCAGCAGCTTTCGCGGACTCGCAGATACGCAGTATTTT.

This rearrangement joins TRBV11-2 to TRBJ1-5, with D unclear. Trimming pared 0 bases from V and 6 bases from J, leaving 6 bases between. Germline V gives CDR1 SGHAT, CDR2 FQNNGV. The length of the CDR3 is 13 residues. This chain's CDR3 is CASSLDPRQPQHF. The CDR3, as DNA: TGTGCCAGCAGCTTAGATCCGCGTCAGCCCCAGCATTTT.

This sequence joins TRBV5-1 and TRBJ1-6; 8 nucleotides align to TRBD1. The CDR3 consists of 14 residues. Germline-derived CDR1 and CDR2 are SGHRS and YFSETQ. The V segment lost 4 bases and the J segment 9 bases; nucleotides outside the gene matches: 6. CDR3 DNA sequence: TGCGCCAGCAGCGCTGGACAGGGTGGTTCACCCCTCCACTTT. It codes for CASSAGQGGSPLHF.

The V gene is TRBV7-2, the J gene TRBJ2-3, with D perhaps matching TRBD1 (5 bases). V was cut by 1 base and J by 6 bases, with 14 bases left in between. CDR3 length equals 15 residues. Germline CDR1 is SGHTA and CDR2 is FQGNSA. CDR3 DNA sequence: TGTGCCAGCAGCTTAGAGCAGGGTATAATGGATACGCAGTATTTT. Its translation is CASSLEQGIMDTQYF.

The rearrangement links TRBV18 to TRBJ1-6, with TRBD1 matching over 8 bases. The CDR3 runs 15 residues. Germline V CDR1 and CDR2: KGHSH, LQKENI. Losses at the gene ends were 2 bases for V and 5 bases for J; bases not matched to a gene: 2. Written as DNA, the CDR3 is TGTGCCAGCTCACCATCGGACAGGGATAATTCACCCCTCCACTTT. This translates into CASSPSDRDNSPLHF.

The J gene is TRBJ2-3, the V gene TRBV7-9, with 9 bases matching TRBD2. The CDR3 sequence is 18 residues long. Germline loops: CDR1 SEHNR, CDR2 FQNEAQ (reference sequence). Trimming cost V 1 base and J 0 bases; bases outside gene matches: 8. The CDR3 region is CASSLGSGGRPSTDTQYF. CDR3 DNA sequence: TGTGCCAGCAGCTTAGGGAGCGGGGGGCGACCTAGCACAGATACGCAGTATTTT.

The chain recombines TRBV7-2 with TRBJ2-3; D may be TRBD1 (6 bases). Trimming took 1 base from V and 6 from J, leaving 11 bases between them. Germline lookup yields CDR1 SGHTA and CDR2 FQGNSA. The CDR3 length is 14 residues. The CDR3 bases are TGTGCCAGCAGCTTAGTGCAGGGGTGGGATACGCAGTATTTT. It encodes CASSLVQGWDTQYF.

This rearrangement joins TRBV5-1 to TRBJ1-1; D gene ambiguous. With 1 base removed from V and 3 bases from J, the gap between germline ends came to 7 bases. Germline V gives CDR1 SGHRS, CDR2 YFSETQ. There are 13 residues in the CDR3. The CDR3 spells CASSLIRDTEAFF. For the CDR3, the DNA is TGCGCCAGCAGCTTGATCCGGGACACTGAAGCTTTCTTT.

V and J are TRBV18 and TRBJ1-2, with 7 bases aligning to TRBD1. The ends lost 0 bases at V and 2 bases at J; junction bases unmatched: 6. The CDR3 loop spans 16 amino acids. Germline V gene lookup returns CDR1 KGHSH and CDR2 LQKENI. This CDR3 reads CASSPPRTGSNYGYTF. The CDR3, as DNA: TGTGCCAGCTCACCACCCCGGACAGGCTCCAACTATGGCTACACCTTC.

The gene calls are TRBV27 and TRBJ2-7; D call uncertain. Germline lookup yields CDR1 MNHEY and CDR2 SMNVEV (reference sequence). The CDR3 is 15 residues long. V lost 3 bases and J lost 5, with 17 bases in between. DNA for the CDR3: TGTGCCAGCAGTTTTTTCGACCCGGAGTCCAACGAGCAGTACTTC. Translation gives CASSFFDPESNEQYF.

This chain uses TRBV5-4 with TRBJ2-1; 11 nucleotides align to TRBD2. J gave up 3 bases and V 7 bases, and 15 bases lay outside the gene matches. CDR1 and CDR2 from the germline V gene are SGHNT and YYREEE (reference sequence). The CDR3 is made up of 18 amino acids. CDR3 DNA sequence: TGTGCCAGCTCTGTCGACAGGGATCTAGCGGGGGGCTACAATGAGCAGTTCTTC. It is translated as CASSVDRDLAGGYNEQFF.

On this clone: Other nucleotide sequences from this sample produce the same CDR3. The chain recombines TRBV7-3 with TRBJ2-1, with 12 bases aligning to TRBD2. The CDR3 loop spans 16 amino acids. V shed 5 bases, J shed 1 base, and the junction held 3 bases outside the gene matches. From germline, CDR1 is SGHTA and CDR2 FQGTGA. CDR3 loop: CASSLGLAGSYNEQFF. Written as DNA, the CDR3 is TGTGCCAGCAGCCTTGGACTAGCGGGGTCCTACAATGAGCAGTTCTTC.